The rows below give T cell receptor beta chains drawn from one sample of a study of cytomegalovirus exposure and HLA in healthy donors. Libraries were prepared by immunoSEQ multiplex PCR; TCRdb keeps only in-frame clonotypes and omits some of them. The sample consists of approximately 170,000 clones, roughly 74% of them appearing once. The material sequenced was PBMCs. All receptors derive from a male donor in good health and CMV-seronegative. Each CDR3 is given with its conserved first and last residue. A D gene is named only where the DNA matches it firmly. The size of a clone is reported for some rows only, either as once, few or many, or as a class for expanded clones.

CDR3 protein: CASSQDRGLNTEAFF
CDR3 DNA: TGTGCCAGCAGCCAAGATCGCGGGTTAAACACTGAAGCTTTCTTT
clone size: .
V gene: TRBV4-2
D gene: .
J gene: TRBJ1-1

CDR3 protein: CASSAPGQGGNIQYF
CDR3 DNA: TGTGCCAGCAGCGCTCCCGGACAGGGTGGAAACATTCAGTACTTC
clone size: once
V gene: TRBV7-3
D gene: TRBD1
J gene: TRBJ2-4

CDR3 protein: CASRPPGTATNEKLFF
CDR3 DNA: TGTGCCAGTAGACCCCCGGGTACCGCAACTAATGAAAAACTGTTTTTT
clone size: .
V gene: TRBV19
D gene: .
J gene: TRBJ1-4

CDR3 protein: CASQDGNSYGYTF
CDR3 DNA: TGTGCCAGTCAGGACGGGAACTCCTATGGCTACACCTTC
clone size: once
V gene: TRBV2
D gene: .
J gene: TRBJ1-2

CDR3 protein: CASSYSRTGGNTIYF
CDR3 DNA: TGTGCCAGCAGTTACTCGAGGACAGGCGGAAACACCATATATTTT
clone size: .
V gene: TRBV6-5
D gene: TRBD1
J gene: TRBJ1-3

CDR3 protein: CASSLGQGYTGELFF
CDR3 DNA: TGCGCCAGCAGCTTAGGACAGGGATACACCGGGGAGCTGTTTTTT
clone size: .
V gene: TRBV5-1
D gene: TRBD1
J gene: TRBJ2-2

CDR3 protein: CASSSGLARSDTQYF
CDR3 DNA: TGTGCCAGCAGCTCGGGACTAGCGCGGTCCGATACGCAGTATTTT
clone size: .
V gene: TRBV6-5
D gene: TRBD2
J gene: TRBJ2-3

CDR3 protein: CASSLYSDDGELFF
CDR3 DNA: TGTGCCAGCAGCTTATACAGTGATGACGGGGAGCTGTTTTTT
clone size: .
V gene: TRBV7-6
D gene: .
J gene: TRBJ2-2

CDR3 protein: CASSVDPTPGLMEQFF
CDR3 DNA: TGTGCCAGCAGCGTAGATCCTACCCCAGGATTAATGGAACAGTTCTTC
clone size: .
V gene: TRBV9
D gene: .
J gene: TRBJ2-1

CDR3 protein: CAWSRGREAEKLFF
CDR3 DNA: TGTGCCTGGAGCCGGGGGAGGGAGGCTGAAAAACTGTTTTTT
clone size: .
V gene: TRBV30
D gene: .
J gene: TRBJ1-4

CDR3 protein: CASSQNSGRVSNEQFF
CDR3 DNA: TGCGCCAGCAGCCAAAATAGCGGGAGAGTGTCGAATGAGCAGTTCTTC
clone size: .
V gene: TRBV4-1
D gene: TRBD2
J gene: TRBJ2-1

CDR3 protein: CASSLARDTTDTQYF
CDR3 DNA: TGTGCCAGCAGCTTAGCCCGGGACACCACAGATACGCAGTATTTT
clone size: few
V gene: TRBV7-9
D gene: .
J gene: TRBJ2-3

CDR3 protein: CASRPNRGTNYGYTF
CDR3 DNA: TGTGCCAGCAGACCCAACAGGGGTACTAACTATGGCTACACCTTC
clone size: .
V gene: TRBV2
D gene: TRBD1
J gene: TRBJ1-2

CDR3 protein: CASSGRDRVTYTF
CDR3 DNA: TGTGCCAGCAGCGGCCGGGACAGAGTCACCTACACCTTC
clone size: .
V gene: TRBV13
D gene: TRBD1
J gene: TRBJ1-2

CDR3 protein: CASSPIAGLAGGRQFF
CDR3 DNA: TGTGCCAGCAGTCCCATCGCGGGACTAGCGGGGGGGCGGCAGTTCTTC
clone size: .
V gene: TRBV6-6
D gene: TRBD2
J gene: TRBJ2-1

CDR3 protein: CASSISRPGTGDEQYF
CDR3 DNA: TGCGCCAGCAGCATAAGCCGACCCGGGACTGGGGACGAGCAGTACTTC
clone size: .
V gene: TRBV5-1
D gene: .
J gene: TRBJ2-7

CDR3 protein: CATSRTGEFWGNTEAFF
CDR3 DNA: TGTGCCACCAGCAGGACAGGGGAATTTTGGGGTAACACTGAAGCTTTCTTT
clone size: .
V gene: TRBV15
D gene: TRBD1
J gene: TRBJ1-1

CDR3 protein: CAWRRGAGANVLTF
CDR3 DNA: TGTGCCTGGAGACGGGGAGCTGGGGCCAACGTCCTGACTTTC
clone size: .
V gene: TRBV30
D gene: .
J gene: TRBJ2-6

CDR3 protein: CASSSAWLGTDTQYF
CDR3 DNA: TGTGCCAGCAGTTCCGCCTGGCTTGGCACAGATACGCAGTATTTT
clone size: .
V gene: TRBV6-6
D gene: .
J gene: TRBJ2-3

CDR3 protein: CSVVPGTANYGYTF
CDR3 DNA: TGCAGCGTCGTCCCCGGGACAGCAAACTATGGCTACACCTTC
clone size: .
V gene: TRBV29-1
D gene: TRBD1
J gene: TRBJ1-2

CDR3 protein: CASSLHGQGGTEAFF
CDR3 DNA: TGTGCCAGCAGCCTACATGGACAGGGCGGCACTGAAGCTTTCTTT
clone size: .
V gene: TRBV2
D gene: TRBD1
J gene: TRBJ1-1

CDR3 protein: CASSLQGGKVDGYTF
CDR3 DNA: TGTGCCAGCTCACTCCAGGGGGGAAAGGTGGATGGCTACACCTTC
clone size: .
V gene: TRBV18
D gene: TRBD1
J gene: TRBJ1-2

CDR3 protein: CASSYQQNTDTQYF
CDR3 DNA: TGTGCCAGCAGTTACCAACAGAACACAGATACGCAGTATTTT
clone size: .
V gene: TRBV6-6
D gene: .
J gene: TRBJ2-3

CDR3 protein: CASGAMSPQHF
CDR3 DNA: TGTGCCAGCGGGGCTATGTCTCCCCAGCATTTT
clone size: few
V gene: TRBV6-5
D gene: .
J gene: TRBJ1-5

CDR3 protein: CASSLSGLADNEQFF
CDR3 DNA: TGTGCCAGCAGCTTATCGGGACTAGCGGACAATGAGCAGTTCTTC
clone size: .
V gene: TRBV7-6
D gene: TRBD2
J gene: TRBJ2-1

CDR3 protein: CAIAGGPYEQYF
CDR3 DNA: TGTGCCATTGCGGGGGGCCCCTACGAGCAGTACTTC
clone size: .
V gene: TRBV2
D gene: TRBD2
J gene: TRBJ2-7

CDR3 protein: CASSIGLAELAKNIQYF
CDR3 DNA: TGTGCCAGCAGCATCGGACTAGCGGAACTAGCCAAAAACATTCAGTACTTC
clone size: .
V gene: TRBV5-6
D gene: TRBD2
J gene: TRBJ2-4

CDR3 protein: CASSATSGLHETQYF
CDR3 DNA: TGTGCCAGCAGTGCTACTAGCGGTTTGCACGAGACCCAGTACTTC
clone size: .
V gene: TRBV9
D gene: TRBD2
J gene: TRBJ2-5

CDR3 protein: CASSARGGTGNTIYF
CDR3 DNA: TGCGCCAGCAGCGCACGGGGGGGCACTGGAAACACCATATATTTT
clone size: few
V gene: TRBV5-1
D gene: .
J gene: TRBJ1-3